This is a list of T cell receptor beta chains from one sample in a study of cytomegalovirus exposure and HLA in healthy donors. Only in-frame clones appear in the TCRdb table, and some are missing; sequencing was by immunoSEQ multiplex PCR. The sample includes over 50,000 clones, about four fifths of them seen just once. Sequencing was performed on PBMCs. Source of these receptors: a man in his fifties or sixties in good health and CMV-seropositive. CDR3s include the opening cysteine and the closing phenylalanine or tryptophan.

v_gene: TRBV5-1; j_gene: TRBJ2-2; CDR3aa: CASSLGSGGNTGELFF
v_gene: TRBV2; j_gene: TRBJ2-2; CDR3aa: CASSEARLAGVIRTGELFF
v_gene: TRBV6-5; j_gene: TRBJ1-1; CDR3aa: CASTPGGRNTEAFF
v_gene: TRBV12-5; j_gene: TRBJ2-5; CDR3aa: CASGPGQAEETQYF
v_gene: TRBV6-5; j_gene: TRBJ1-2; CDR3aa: CASSYSRTGGGYGYTF
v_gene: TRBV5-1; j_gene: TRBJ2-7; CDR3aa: CASSFRDGSYEQYF
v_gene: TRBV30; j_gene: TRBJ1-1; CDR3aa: CAWRLAVNTEAFF
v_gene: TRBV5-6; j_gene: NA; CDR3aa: CASSTGLTSGLSYEQYF
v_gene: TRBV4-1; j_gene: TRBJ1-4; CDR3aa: CASSSRVSGVGANEKLFF
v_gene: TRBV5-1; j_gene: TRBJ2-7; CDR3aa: CASRNEASSYEQYF
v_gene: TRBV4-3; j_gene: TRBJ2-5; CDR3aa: CASSPVGRGGRETQYF
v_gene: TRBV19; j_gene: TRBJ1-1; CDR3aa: CASSKSHQRGSEAFF
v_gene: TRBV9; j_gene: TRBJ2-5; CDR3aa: CASSVGGLSQQETQYF
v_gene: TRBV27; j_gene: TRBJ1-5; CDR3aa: CASSRQGASNQPQHF
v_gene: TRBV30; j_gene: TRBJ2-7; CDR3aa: CAWGPGLRGEQYF
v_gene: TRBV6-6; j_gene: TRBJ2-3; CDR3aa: CASSSAGGDTQYF
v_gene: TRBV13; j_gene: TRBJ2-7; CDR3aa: CASSLELTYEQYF
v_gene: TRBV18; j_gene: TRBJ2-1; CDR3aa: CASSPGSLQFF
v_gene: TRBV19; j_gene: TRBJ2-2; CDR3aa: CASSGQGNTGELFF
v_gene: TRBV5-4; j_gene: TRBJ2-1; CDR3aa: CASSLGSMSSYNEQFF
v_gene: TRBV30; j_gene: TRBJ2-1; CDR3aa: CAWARTGGGEQFF
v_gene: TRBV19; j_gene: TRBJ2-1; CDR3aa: CASSIRVFNEQFF
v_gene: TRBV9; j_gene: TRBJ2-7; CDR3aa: CASSVTSGAPYEQYF
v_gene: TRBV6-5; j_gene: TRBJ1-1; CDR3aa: CASSEPYRGTEAFF
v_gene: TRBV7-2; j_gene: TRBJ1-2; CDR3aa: CASSLEGVGYTF
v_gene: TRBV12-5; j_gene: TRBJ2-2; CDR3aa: CASGLGGRGGELFF
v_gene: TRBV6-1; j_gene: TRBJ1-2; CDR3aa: CASSSIGQEVYGYTF
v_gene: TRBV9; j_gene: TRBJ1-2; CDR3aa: CASSANRGRDYTF
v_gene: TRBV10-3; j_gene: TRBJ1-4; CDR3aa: CAITGGSNEKLFF
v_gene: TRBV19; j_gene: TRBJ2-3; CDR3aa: CASSTRTSGIKDTQYF
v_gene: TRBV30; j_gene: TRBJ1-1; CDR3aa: CAWNAAGTEAFF
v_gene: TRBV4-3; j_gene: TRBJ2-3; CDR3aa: CASSQESLAASTQYF
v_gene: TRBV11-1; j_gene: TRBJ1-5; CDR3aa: CASSFTGEQPQHF